The 2 T cell receptor beta chains below come from one sample, sequenced in a study of T cell responses to AZD1222 COVID-19 vaccine. Data came from immunoSEQ multiplex PCR; TCRdb stores just in-frame clones and leaves some out. This table holds tens of thousands of clones, 86% found once. This material consisted of peripheral blood, taken on day 0 of AZD1222 vaccination. These receptors were obtained from an adult in good health.

The chain employs TRBV6-5 and TRBJ1-6; TRBD1 is a possible D gene (6 bases). V was trimmed by 7 bases and J by 9 bases, leaving 16 bases between them. The CDR3 has 14 amino acids. The germline V gene encodes CDR1 MNHEY and CDR2 SVGAGI. The CDR3 loop reads CASIVEGGTSPLHF. In DNA form, the CDR3 reads TGTGCCAGCATTGTCGAGGGGGGGACTTCACCCCTCCACTTT.

In its sample, this clone was seen once. As DNA, the CDR3 is TGCGCCAGCAGTGAGCAGAGGGCACAGCCCCAGCATTTT. Translated: CASSEQRAQPQHF. V and J are TRBV10-2 and TRBJ1-5; the D is unclear. The V end lost 2 bases, the J end lost 7 bases, and 9 bases lay between the germline ends. CDR3 length: 13 residues. Germline V gives CDR1 WSHSY, CDR2 SAAADI.